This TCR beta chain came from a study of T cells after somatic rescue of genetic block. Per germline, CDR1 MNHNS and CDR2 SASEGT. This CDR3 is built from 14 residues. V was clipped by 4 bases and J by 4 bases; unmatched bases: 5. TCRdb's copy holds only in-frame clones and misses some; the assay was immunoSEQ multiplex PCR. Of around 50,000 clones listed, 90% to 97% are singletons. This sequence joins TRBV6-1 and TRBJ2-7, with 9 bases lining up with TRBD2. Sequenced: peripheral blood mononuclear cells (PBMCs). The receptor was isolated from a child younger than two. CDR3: CASSVREGKYEQYF. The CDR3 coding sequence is TGTGCCAGCAGTGTGCGGGAGGGAAAGTACGAGCAGTACTTC.